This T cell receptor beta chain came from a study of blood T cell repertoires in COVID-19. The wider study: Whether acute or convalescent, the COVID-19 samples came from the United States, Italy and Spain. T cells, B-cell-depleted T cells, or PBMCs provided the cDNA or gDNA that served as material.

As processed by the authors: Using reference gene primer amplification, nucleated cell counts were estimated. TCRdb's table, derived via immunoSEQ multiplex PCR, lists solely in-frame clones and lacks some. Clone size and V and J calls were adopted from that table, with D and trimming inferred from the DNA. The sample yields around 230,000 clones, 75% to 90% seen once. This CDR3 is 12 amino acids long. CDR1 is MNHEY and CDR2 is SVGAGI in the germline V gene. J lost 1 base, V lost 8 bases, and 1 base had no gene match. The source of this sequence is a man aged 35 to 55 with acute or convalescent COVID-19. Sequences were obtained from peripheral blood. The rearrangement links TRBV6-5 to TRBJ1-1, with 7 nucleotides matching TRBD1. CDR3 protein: CASWTGNTEAFF. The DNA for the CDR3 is TGTGCCAGCTGGACAGGGAACACTGAAGCTTTCTTT.